This TCR beta chain appears in the sequencing data of a study of blood T cells in healthy people across ages. A sample-barcoded 5' primer and a J-beta primer mix were used in a second PCR of roughly 7 to 11 cycles. MiXCR was run by TCRdb on the 5' RACE reads, yielding one entry per CDR3 protein. Here the sample spans roughly 1,700,000 distinct CDR3 sequences, 28% being singletons. Points from the study as a whole: Considered underestimates were the diversity estimates obtained from one million T cells.

CDR3 length: 15 amino acids. Per germline, CDR1 PRHDT and CDR2 FYEKMQ (reference sequence). About this clonotype itself: The antigen is undetermined. One end of the junction does not line up with germline, which may come from a read error.

The chain combines TRBV13 with TRBJ2-1, with D possibly being TRBD1 (6 bases). The receptor was isolated from a woman in her 30s in good health. Sequencing was done on a sample of blood. The CDR3 DNA follows: TGTGCCAGCAGCTTAGCAGGGGCATCTTACAATGAGCGGTTCTTC. Amino acid sequence: CASSLAGASYNERFF.